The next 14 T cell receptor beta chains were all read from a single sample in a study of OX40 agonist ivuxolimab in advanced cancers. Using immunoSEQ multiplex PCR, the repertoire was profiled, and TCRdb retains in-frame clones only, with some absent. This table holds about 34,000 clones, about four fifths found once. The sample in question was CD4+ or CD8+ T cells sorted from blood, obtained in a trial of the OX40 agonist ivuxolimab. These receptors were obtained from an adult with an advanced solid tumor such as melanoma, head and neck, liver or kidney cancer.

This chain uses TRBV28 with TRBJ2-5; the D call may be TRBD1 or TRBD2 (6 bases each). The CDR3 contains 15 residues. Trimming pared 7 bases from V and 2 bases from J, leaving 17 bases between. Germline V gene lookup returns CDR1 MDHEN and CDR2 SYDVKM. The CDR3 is CASIRGQGFQETQYF. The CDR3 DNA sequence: TGTGCCAGCATCCGGGGGCAGGGCTTTCAAGAGACCCAGTACTTC.

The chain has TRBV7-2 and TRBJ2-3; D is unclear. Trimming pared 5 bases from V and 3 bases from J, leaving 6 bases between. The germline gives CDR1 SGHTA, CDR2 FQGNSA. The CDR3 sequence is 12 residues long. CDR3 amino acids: CASSPTTDTQYF. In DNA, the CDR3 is TGTGCCAGCAGCCCCACGACAGATACGCAGTATTTT.

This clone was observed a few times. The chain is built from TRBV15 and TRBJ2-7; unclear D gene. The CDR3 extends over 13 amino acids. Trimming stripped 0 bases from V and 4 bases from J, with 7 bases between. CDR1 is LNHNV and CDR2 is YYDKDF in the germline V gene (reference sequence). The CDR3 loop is CATSRDFRYEQYF. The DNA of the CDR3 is TGTGCCACCAGCAGAGATTTCCGGTACGAGCAGTACTTC. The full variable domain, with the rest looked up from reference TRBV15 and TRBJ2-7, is DAMVIQNPRYQVTQFGKPVTLSCSQTLNHNVMYWYQQKSSQAPKLLFHYYDKDFNNEADTPDNFQSRRPNTSFCFLDIRSPGLGDTAMYLCATSRDFRYEQYFGPGTRLTVT.

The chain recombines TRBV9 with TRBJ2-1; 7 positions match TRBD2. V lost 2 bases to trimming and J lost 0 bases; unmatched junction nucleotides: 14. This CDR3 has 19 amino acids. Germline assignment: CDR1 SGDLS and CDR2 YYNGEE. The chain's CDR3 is CASSVASGGSASSYNEQFF. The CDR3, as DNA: TGTGCCAGCAGCGTGGCGTCGGGCGGGAGTGCTAGCTCCTACAATGAGCAGTTCTTC. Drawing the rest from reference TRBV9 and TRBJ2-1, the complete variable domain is DSGVTQTPKHLITATGQRVTLRCSPRSGDLSVYWYQQSLDQGLQFLIQYYNGEERAKGNILERFSAQQFPDLHSELNLSSLELGDSALYFCASSVASGGSASSYNEQFFGPGTRLTVL.

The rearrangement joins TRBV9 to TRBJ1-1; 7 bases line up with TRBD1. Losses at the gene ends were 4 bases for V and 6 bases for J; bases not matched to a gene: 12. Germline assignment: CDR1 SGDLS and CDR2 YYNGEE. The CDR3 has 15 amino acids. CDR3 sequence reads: CASSTRTGRGAEAFF. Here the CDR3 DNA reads TGTGCCAGCAGCACCCGGACAGGCAGGGGCGCTGAAGCTTTCTTT.

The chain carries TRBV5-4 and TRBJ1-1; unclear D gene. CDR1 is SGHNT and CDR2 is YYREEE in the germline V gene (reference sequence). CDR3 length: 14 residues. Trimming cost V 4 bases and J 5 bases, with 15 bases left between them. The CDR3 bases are TGTGCCAGCAGCGTACCGGGAGTCCGGACTGAAGCTTTCTTT. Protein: CASSVPGVRTEAFF.

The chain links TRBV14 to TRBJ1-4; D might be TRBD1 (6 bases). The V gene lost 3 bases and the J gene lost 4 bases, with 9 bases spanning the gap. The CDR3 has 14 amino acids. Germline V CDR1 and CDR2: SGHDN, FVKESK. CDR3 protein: CASSQDSSNEKLFF. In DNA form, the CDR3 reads TGTGCCAGCAGCCAGGACAGTAGTAATGAAAAACTGTTTTTT.

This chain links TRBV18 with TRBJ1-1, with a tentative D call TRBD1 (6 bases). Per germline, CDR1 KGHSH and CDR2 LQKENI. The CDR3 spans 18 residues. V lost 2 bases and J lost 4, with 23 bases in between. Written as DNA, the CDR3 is TGTGCCAGCTCACCAGGGGATACGGGACACCGGGGGGTCACTGAAGCTTTCTTT. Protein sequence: CASSPGDTGHRGVTEAFF.

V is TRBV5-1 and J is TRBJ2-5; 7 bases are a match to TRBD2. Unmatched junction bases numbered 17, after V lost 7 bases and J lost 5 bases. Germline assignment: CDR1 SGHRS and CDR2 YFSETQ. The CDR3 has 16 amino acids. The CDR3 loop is CASHESAGVSQETQYF. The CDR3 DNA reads TGCGCCAGCCACGAGTCGGCGGGGGTATCCCAGGAGACCCAGTACTTC. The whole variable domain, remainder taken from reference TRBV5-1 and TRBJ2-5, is KAGVTQTPRYLIKTRGQQVTLSCSPISGHRSVSWYQQTPGQGLQFLFEYFSETQRNKGNFPGRFSGRQFSNSRSEMNVSTLELGDSALYLCASHESAGVSQETQYFGPGTRLLVL.

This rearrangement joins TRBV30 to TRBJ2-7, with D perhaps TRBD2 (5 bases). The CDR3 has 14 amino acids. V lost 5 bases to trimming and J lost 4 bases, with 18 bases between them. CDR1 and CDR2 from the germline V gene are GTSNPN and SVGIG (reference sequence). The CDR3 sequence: CAWVDPSGVYEQYF. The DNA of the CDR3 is TGTGCCTGGGTGGACCCCTCCGGGGTTTACGAGCAGTACTTC.

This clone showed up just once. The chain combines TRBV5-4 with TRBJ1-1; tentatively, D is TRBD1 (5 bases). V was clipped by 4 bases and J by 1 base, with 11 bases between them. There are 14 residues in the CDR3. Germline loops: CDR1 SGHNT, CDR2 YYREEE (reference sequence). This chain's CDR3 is CASSRIGTNTEAFF. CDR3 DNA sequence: TGTGCCAGCAGCCGTATAGGGACGAACACTGAAGCTTTCTTT.

The CDR3 loop is CASSLDRGSYEQYF. CDR3 in DNA: TGCGCCAGCAGCTTGGACAGGGGTTCCTACGAGCAGTACTTC. The genes are TRBV5-1 and TRBJ2-7, with 7 bases aligning to TRBD1. CDR1 and CDR2 (germline): SGHRS, YFSETQ. The length of the CDR3 is 14 residues. Trimming took 0 bases from V and 1 from J; bases not matched to a gene: 1.

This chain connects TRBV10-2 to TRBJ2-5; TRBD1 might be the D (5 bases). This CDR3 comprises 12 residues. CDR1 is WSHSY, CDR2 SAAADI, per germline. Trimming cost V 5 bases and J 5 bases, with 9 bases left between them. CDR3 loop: CASSRGFETQYF. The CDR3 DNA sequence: TGCGCCAGCAGTAGGGGTTTCGAGACCCAGTACTTC.

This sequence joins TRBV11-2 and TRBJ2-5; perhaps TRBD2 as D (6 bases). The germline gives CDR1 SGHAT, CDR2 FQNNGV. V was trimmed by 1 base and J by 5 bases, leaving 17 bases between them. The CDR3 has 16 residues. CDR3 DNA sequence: TGTGCCAGCAGCTTAGTAGGGCGGGGAAAGGGGGAGACCCAGTACTTC. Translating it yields CASSLVGRGKGETQYF.